This TCR beta chain was retrieved from a study of cytomegalovirus exposure and HLA in healthy donors. Study-wide results and limits: Per a later analysis, 15,000 to 20,000 TCR beta sequences showed association with HLA alleles at 0.05 false discovery rate.

This clone was detected once. Its antigen is undetermined. The PCR had 60 Vbeta and 13 Jbeta primers. Some clones are missing from TCRdb's copy, which holds only in-frame ones; the method was immunoSEQ multiplex PCR. This table has some 120,000 clones, 75% appearing once. Specimen: PBMCs. This sequence was found in a woman aged 45-59 years in good health and CMV-seronegative.

The DNA of the CDR3 is TGTGCCAGCAGCGTAATTCCGGATCCCCTGGAGACCGGGGAGCTGTTTTTT. This encodes CASSVIPDPLETGELFF. The chain combines TRBV9 with TRBJ2-2; D gene unclear. The V and J ends lost 1 base and 5 bases respectively, with 18 bases between them. CDR1 SGDLS and CDR2 YYNGEE come from the germline V gene. CDR3 size: 17 residues.